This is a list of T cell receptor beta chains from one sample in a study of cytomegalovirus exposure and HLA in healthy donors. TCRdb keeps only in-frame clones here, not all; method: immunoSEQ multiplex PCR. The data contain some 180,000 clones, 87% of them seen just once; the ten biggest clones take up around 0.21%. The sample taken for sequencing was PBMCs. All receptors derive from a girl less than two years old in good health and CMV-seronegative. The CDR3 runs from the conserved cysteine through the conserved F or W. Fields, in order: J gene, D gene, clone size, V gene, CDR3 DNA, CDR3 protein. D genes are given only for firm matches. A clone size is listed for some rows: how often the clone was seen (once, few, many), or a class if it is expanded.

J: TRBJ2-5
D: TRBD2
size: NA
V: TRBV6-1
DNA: TGTGCCAGCAGGGGACTAGCGGGCCGGTTTGAGACCCAGTACTTC
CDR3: CASRGLAGRFETQYF

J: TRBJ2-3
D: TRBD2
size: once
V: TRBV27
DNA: TGTGCCAGCAGTTTGATAGCGGGGGCAACTTCGGTATATACGCAGTATTTT
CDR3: CASSLIAGATSVYTQYF

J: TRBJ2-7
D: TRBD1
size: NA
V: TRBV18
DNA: TGTGCCAGCTCACTTGGACAGGCTGACTACGAGCAGTACTTC
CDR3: CASSLGQADYEQYF

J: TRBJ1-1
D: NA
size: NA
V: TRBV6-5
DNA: TGTGCCAGCAGTTACTTAGGGCCGGGACTAAACACTGAAGCTTTCTTT
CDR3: CASSYLGPGLNTEAFF

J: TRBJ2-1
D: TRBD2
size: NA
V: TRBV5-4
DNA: TGTGCCAGCAGACCCGGGACTAGTAATCACATTGAGCAGTTCTTC
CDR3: CASRPGTSNHIEQFF

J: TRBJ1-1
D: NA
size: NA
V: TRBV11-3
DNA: TGTGCCAGCAGCTATACTCTGGACACTGAAGCTTTCTTT
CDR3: CASSYTLDTEAFF

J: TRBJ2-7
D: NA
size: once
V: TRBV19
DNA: TGTGCCAGTAGTAGGGGCATTGGATCCTACGAGCAGTACTTC
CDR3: CASSRGIGSYEQYF

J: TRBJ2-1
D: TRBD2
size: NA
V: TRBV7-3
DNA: TGTGCCAGCAGCTTAAGCGGGGGGGCCTTAGATGAGCAGTTCTTC
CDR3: CASSLSGGALDEQFF

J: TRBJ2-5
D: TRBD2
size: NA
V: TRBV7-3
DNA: TGTGCCAGCAGCTTAACTAGCGGGGGGACCCAGTACTTC
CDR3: CASSLTSGGTQYF

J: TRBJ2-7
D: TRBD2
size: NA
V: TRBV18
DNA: TGTGCCAGCTCACCCACTAGCGGGTACGAGCAGTACTTC
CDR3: CASSPTSGYEQYF

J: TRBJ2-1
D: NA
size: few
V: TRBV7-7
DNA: TGTGCCAGCAGCTTATGTCGGCCCCAGGCCTACAATGAGCAGTTCTTC
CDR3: CASSLCRPQAYNEQFF

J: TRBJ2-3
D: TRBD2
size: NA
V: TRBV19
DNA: TGTGCCAGTAGTATGGGCGGGAGGGCCACAGATACGCAGTATTTT
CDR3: CASSMGGRATDTQYF

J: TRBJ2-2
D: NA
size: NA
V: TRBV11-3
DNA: TGTGCCAGCAGCGGCGGCATATCGAACACCGGGGAGCTGTTTTTT
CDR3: CASSGGISNTGELFF

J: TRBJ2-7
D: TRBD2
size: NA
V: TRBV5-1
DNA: TGCGCCAGCAGCCCCCTGGTGCCTGGGATAGCGGGAGGCCAGTCCTACGAGCAGTACTTC
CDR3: CASSPLVPGIAGGQSYEQYF

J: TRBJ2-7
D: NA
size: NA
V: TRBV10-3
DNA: TGTGCCATCAGTGAGGGCTCACAGTACGAGCAGTACTTC
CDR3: CAISEGSQYEQYF

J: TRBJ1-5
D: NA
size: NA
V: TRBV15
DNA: TGTGCCACCAGCAGAGCAGACAGGTGGATGGGATATAGCAATCAGCCCCAGCATTTT
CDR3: CATSRADRWMGYSNQPQHF

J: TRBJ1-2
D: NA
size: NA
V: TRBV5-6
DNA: TGTGCCAGCAGCTTAACTCGTTATGGCTACACCTTC
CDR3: CASSLTRYGYTF

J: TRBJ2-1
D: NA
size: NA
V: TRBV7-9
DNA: TGTGCCAGCAACCGCCCCATGGCGGGAACTTACAATGAGCAGTTCTTC
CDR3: CASNRPMAGTYNEQFF

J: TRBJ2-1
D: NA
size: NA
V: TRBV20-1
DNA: TGCAGTGCTATTAGAAATGAGCAGTTCTTC
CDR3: CSAIRNEQFF

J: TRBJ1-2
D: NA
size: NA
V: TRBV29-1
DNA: TGCAGCGTTGAGCTAGGGACACGATCTATAAGCTACACCTTC
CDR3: CSVELGTRSISYTF

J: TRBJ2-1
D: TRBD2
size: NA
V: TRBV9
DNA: TGTGCCAGCAGCGTAGGGACTAGCGGGAGTATGGACAATGAGCAGTTCTTC
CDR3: CASSVGTSGSMDNEQFF

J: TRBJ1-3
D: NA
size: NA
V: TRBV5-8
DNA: TGTGCCAGCAGCTTGGACAGGGCCTCTGGAAACACCATATATTTT
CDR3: CASSLDRASGNTIYF

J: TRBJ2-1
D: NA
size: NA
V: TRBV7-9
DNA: TGTGCCAGCAGCTTAGCCGGGAGTTCCTACAATGAGCAGTTCTTC
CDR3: CASSLAGSSYNEQFF

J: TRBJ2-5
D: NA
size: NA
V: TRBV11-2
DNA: TGTGCCAGCAGCTCCCGAGGTTCCAGCGACCAAGAGACCCAGTACTTC
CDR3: CASSSRGSSDQETQYF

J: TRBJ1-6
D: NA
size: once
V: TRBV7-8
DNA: TGTGCCAGCAACCTACTAGGACAGCAGAATTCACCCCTCCACTTT
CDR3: CASNLLGQQNSPLHF

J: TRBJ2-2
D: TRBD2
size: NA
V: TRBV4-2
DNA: TGTGCCAGCAGCCAAGATGGGCTAGCGGGAGGGCCTAACACCGGGGAGCTGTTTTTT
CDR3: CASSQDGLAGGPNTGELFF

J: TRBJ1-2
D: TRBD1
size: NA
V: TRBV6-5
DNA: TGTGCCAGCAGCACCAAGAAGACAGGGAACTATGGCTACACCTTC
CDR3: CASSTKKTGNYGYTF

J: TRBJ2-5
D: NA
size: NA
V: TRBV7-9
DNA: TGTGCCAGCAGCTCCGAGGCCCACCAAGAGACCCAGTACTTC
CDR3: CASSSEAHQETQYF

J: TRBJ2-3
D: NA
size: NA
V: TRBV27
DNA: TGTGCCAGCAGTCGTCAGACAGGAGGCACAGATACGCAGTATTTT
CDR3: CASSRQTGGTDTQYF

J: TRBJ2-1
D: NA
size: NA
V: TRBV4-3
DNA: TGCGCCAGCAGCCAAGATCTTGTCTACAATGAGCAGTTCTTC
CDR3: CASSQDLVYNEQFF

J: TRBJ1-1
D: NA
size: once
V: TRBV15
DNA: TGTGCCACCAGCAGAGACGGAACAGTTGGAGCTTTCTTT
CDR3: CATSRDGTVGAFF

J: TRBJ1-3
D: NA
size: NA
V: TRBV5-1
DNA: TGCGCCAGCAGTCTTGACAATGTTGGAAACACCATATATTTT
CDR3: CASSLDNVGNTIYF

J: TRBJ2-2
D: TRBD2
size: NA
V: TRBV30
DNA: TGTGCCTGGAGTGTAGGACTAGCGGGAGCCGGGGAGCTGTTTTTT
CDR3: CAWSVGLAGAGELFF

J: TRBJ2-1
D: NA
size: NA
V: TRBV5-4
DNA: TGTGCCAGCAGCTTGATTCCGGCGGGATACAATGAGCAGTTCTTC
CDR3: CASSLIPAGYNEQFF

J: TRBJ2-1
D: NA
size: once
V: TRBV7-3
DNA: TGTGCCAGCAGCCCGGGATTCTACAATGAGCAGTTCTTC
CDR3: CASSPGFYNEQFF

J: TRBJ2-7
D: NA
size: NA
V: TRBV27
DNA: TGTGCCAGCAGTCGCACCGGGATAACCACCTACGAGCAGTACTTC
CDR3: CASSRTGITTYEQYF

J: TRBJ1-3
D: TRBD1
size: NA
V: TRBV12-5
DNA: TGTGCTAGTGGTTTGACACCATCTTTGACAGGGGAAAGGTTTACTGGAAACACCATATATTTT
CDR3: CASGLTPSLTGERFTGNTIYF

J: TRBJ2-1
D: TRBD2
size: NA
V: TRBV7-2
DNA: TGTGCCAGCAAAGGACTAGCAAGGAATGAGCAGTTCTTC
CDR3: CASKGLARNEQFF

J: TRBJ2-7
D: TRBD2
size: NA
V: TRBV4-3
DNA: TGCGCCAGCAGCCTTGGACTAGCGGGATCCTCCTACGAGCAGTACTTC
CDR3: CASSLGLAGSSYEQYF

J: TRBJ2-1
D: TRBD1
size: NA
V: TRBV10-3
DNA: TGTGCCAACAGACCGGGACAGGACTACAATGAGCAGTTCTTC
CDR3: CANRPGQDYNEQFF

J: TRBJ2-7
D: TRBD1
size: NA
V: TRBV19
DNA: TGTGCCAGTAGTATACTCGACAGGGGATACGAGCAGTACTTC
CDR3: CASSILDRGYEQYF

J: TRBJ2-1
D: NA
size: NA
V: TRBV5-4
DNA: TGTGCCAGCACCTTAGGTGGTGGGGGCAGGACCTCCTACAATGAGCAGTTCTTC
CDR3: CASTLGGGGRTSYNEQFF

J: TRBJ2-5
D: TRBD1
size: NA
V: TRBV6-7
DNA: TGTGCCAGCAGTAGGCCTCGTAGACAGGGGCTGGAAGAGACCCAGTACTTC
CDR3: CASSRPRRQGLEETQYF

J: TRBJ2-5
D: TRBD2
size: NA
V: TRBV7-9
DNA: TGTGCCAGCAGCCCCGGCGAAACTAGCGGGAGTAAAGAGACCCAGTACTTC
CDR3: CASSPGETSGSKETQYF

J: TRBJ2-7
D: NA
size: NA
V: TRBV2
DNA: TGTGCCAGCAGTGGAGAGTACGAGCAGTACTTC
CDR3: CASSGEYEQYF

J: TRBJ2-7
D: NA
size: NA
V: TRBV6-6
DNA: TGTGCCAGCAGTCAGTTATCCTACGAGCAGTACTTC
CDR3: CASSQLSYEQYF

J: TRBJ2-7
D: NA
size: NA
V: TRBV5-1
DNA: TGCGCCAGCAGCTTGGCCGGTACCTACGAGCAGTACTTC
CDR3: CASSLAGTYEQYF

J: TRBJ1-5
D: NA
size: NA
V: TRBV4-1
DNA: TGCGCCAGCAGCCAAGGGCCGAGACAGAGCAATCAGCCCCAGCATTTT
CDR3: CASSQGPRQSNQPQHF

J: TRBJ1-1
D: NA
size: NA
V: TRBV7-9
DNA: TGTTCCAGCAGCCTAAACCGCCATGAAGCTTTCTTT
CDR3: CSSSLNRHEAFF

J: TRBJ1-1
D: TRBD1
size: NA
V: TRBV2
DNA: TGTGCCAGCAGAGAGACAGGGGCCACTGAAGCTTTCTTT
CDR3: CASRETGATEAFF

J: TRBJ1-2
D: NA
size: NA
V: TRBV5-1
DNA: TGCGCCAGCAGCTTGGGGGGCGACACGGGGGACCACACCTTC
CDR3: CASSLGGDTGDHTF

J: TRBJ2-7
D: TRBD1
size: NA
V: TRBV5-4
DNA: TGTGCCAGCAGCTTGGGGGGACAGGGGTCCTACGAGCAGTACTTC
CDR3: CASSLGGQGSYEQYF